The next 27 T cell receptor beta chains were all read from a single sample in a study of blood T cell repertoires in COVID-19. Libraries were prepared by immunoSEQ multiplex PCR; TCRdb keeps only in-frame clonotypes and omits some of them. The sample yields fewer than 200,000 clones, about three quarters seen once. Sequenced: peripheral blood. These receptors all come from a woman in her sixties or seventies with acute or convalescent COVID-19.

V usage is TRBV3-1 (or the pseudogene TRBV3-2) and J usage is TRBJ2-1; D unresolved. Germline lookup yields CDR1 LGHDT and CDR2 YNNKEL (reference sequence). Trimming took off 0 bases at V and 0 bases at J, with 9 bases between the two ends. This CDR3 comprises 16 residues. The DNA for the CDR3 is TGTGCCAGCAGCCAAGAGATGGTGAGCTCCTACAATGAGCAGTTCTTC. Translation gives CASSQEMVSSYNEQFF.

The J gene is TRBJ1-2, the V gene TRBV2, with D possibly being TRBD1 (5 bases). The CDR3 spans 12 residues. Germline V gives CDR1 SNHLY, CDR2 FYNNEI. The ends were cut back, 7 bases at V and 8 bases at J, with 14 bases in the middle. The CDR3 region is CASTGRKYGYTF. CDR3 coding DNA: TGTGCCAGCACAGGGAGGAAGTACGGCTACACCTTC.

There are a few counts of this clone. The chain combines TRBV10-3 with TRBJ2-3; 9 bases map to TRBD1. Germline V gene lookup returns CDR1 ENHRY and CDR2 SYGVKD. The junction had 8 bases not matched to a gene; V was cut back by 4 bases and J by 6 bases. The length of the CDR3 is 15 residues. This CDR3 reads CAISGKGGTGDTQYF. CDR3 nucleotide sequence: TGTGCCATCAGTGGAAAGGGGGGGACAGGGGATACGCAGTATTTT.

V and J are TRBV4-2 and TRBJ2-7, with a possible D match to TRBD2 (6 bases). Trimming took off 2 bases at V and 1 base at J, with 9 bases between the two ends. The CDR3 length is 14 residues. The germline V gene has CDR1 LGHNA and CDR2 YNFKEQ. The CDR3 spells CASSQTGSSYEQYF. For the CDR3, the DNA is TGTGCCAGCAGCCAAACCGGGAGTTCCTACGAGCAGTACTTC.

The chain uses TRBV9 and TRBJ1-3, with a possible D match to TRBD1 (5 bases). This CDR3 contains 17 residues. The V end was cut by 4 bases, the J end by 0 bases, with 17 bases between. Germline CDR1 SGDLS, CDR2 YYNGEE. CDR3 region: CASSRIFDSVSGNTIYF. The CDR3 DNA is TGTGCCAGCAGCCGAATTTTTGACAGCGTCTCTGGAAACACCATATATTTT.

The CDR3 loop is CASSSTGGLEKLFF. The CDR3 bases are TGTGCCAGTAGTAGTACAGGGGGTTTGGAAAAACTGTTTTTT. The rearrangement joins TRBV19 to TRBJ1-4; 8 nucleotides line up with TRBD1. Trimming cost V 4 bases and J 8 bases; bases outside gene matches: 6. The CDR3 is 14 residues long. Germline CDR1 is LNHDA and CDR2 is SQIVND (reference sequence).

V gene TRBV5-4 combines with J gene TRBJ2-5; 7 bases agree with TRBD2. In germline, CDR1 is SGHNT, CDR2 YYREEE (reference sequence). The CDR3 runs 14 residues. Trimming cost V 1 base and J 4 bases; bases outside gene matches: 4. CDR3 in amino acids: CASSLRSGTETQYF. As DNA, the CDR3 is TGTGCCAGCAGCTTGAGAAGCGGGACAGAGACCCAGTACTTC. Filled out from reference TRBV5-4 and TRBJ2-5, the complete variable domain reads ETGVTQSPTHLIKTRGQQVTLRCSSQSGHNTVSWYQQALGQGPQFIFQYYREEENGRGNFPPRFSGLQFPNYSSELNVNALELDDSALYLCASSLRSGTETQYFGPGTRLLVL.

This clone was found once. The J gene is TRBJ1-5, the V gene TRBV28; 9 nucleotides agree with TRBD1. CDR1 MDHEN and CDR2 SYDVKM come from the germline V gene. After removal of 5 bases from V and 3 bases from J, the junction contained 5 bases not matched to a gene. The length of the CDR3 is 15 residues. CDR3 sequence (DNA): TGTGCCAGCAGTACAGGGGGCGATTCCAATCAGCCCCAGCATTTT. Translating it yields CASSTGGDSNQPQHF.

The J gene is TRBJ2-1, the V gene TRBV19; 10 bases are a match to TRBD2. The CDR3 loop spans 17 amino acids. Germline V gene data show CDR1 as LNHDA and CDR2 as SQIVND (reference sequence). V lost 5 bases to trimming and J lost 2 bases; unmatched junction nucleotides: 9. The CDR3 DNA is TGTGCCAGTAGTGGGCTAGCGGGAGCGAGGGCCTACAATGAGCAGTTCTTC. This sequence encodes CASSGLAGARAYNEQFF.

The chain joins TRBV7-3 to TRBJ2-4; 7 nucleotides match TRBD2. The germline CDR1 and CDR2 sequences are SGHTA and FQGTGA. The CDR3 runs to 15 residues. V lost 1 base, J lost 6 bases, and 6 bases stayed unmatched. The CDR3 loop reads CASSLIAGRGNIQYF. The CDR3 region has the DNA TGTGCCAGCAGCTTAATTGCGGGGAGGGGAAACATTCAGTACTTC.

In this sample, this clone turned up once. The chain links TRBV5-1 to TRBJ2-5; 8 positions agree with TRBD2. Germline V gives CDR1 SGHRS, CDR2 YFSETQ. This CDR3 region has 16 residues. After removal of 3 bases from V and 2 bases from J, the junction contained 9 bases not matched to a gene. The CDR3 loop is CASSWGPTSAQETQYF. CDR3 nucleotide sequence: TGCGCCAGCAGCTGGGGTCCGACTAGCGCACAAGAGACCCAGTACTTC.

The chain uses TRBV5-4 and TRBJ2-5; TRBD2 is a possible D gene (5 bases). The CDR3 is made up of 15 amino acids. Germline CDR1 SGHNT, CDR2 YYREEE (reference sequence). V dropped 4 bases and J dropped 2 bases, with 15 bases sitting between them. The CDR3 region is CASSPARGHQETQYF. In nucleotides, the CDR3 is TGTGCCAGCAGCCCGGCGCGCGGGCATCAAGAGACCCAGTACTTC. The whole variable domain, remainder taken from reference TRBV5-4 and TRBJ2-5, is ETGVTQSPTHLIKTRGQQVTLRCSSQSGHNTVSWYQQALGQGPQFIFQYYREEENGRGNFPPRFSGLQFPNYSSELNVNALELDDSALYLCASSPARGHQETQYFGPGTRLLVL.

The chain employs TRBV6-5 and TRBJ2-7; D not resolved. V lost 8 bases and J lost 3, with 11 bases in between. The length of the CDR3 is 12 residues. From germline, CDR1 is MNHEY and CDR2 SVGAGI. The CDR3 region has the DNA TGTGCCAGCGCTCGCGGCTACTACGAGCAGTACTTC. It is translated as CASARGYYEQYF.

The chain combines TRBV5-4 with TRBJ1-6; TRBD1 is a possible D gene (6 bases). The CDR3 is 14 residues long. V dropped 0 bases and J dropped 10 bases, with 11 bases sitting between them. The germline gives CDR1 SGHNT, CDR2 YYREEE (reference sequence). CDR3 DNA sequence: TGTGCCAGCAGCTTGGAACAGGGCGGCTCACCCCTCCACTTT. Its protein product is CASSLEQGGSPLHF.

The V call is TRBV6-6, the J call TRBJ2-6, with TRBD1 matching 10 bases. The germline V gene has CDR1 MNHNY and CDR2 SVGAGI (reference sequence). The CDR3 totals 17 residues. V lost 5 bases and J lost 5; bases outside the gene matches: 9. The CDR3 coding sequence is TGTGCCAGCAGTCCAGGACAGGGGGTTACTTGGGCCAACGTCCTGACTTTC. It is translated as CASSPGQGVTWANVLTF.

This chain connects TRBV6-2 or TRBV6-3 to TRBJ2-2; 8 bases are a match to TRBD2. Germline lookup yields CDR1 MNHEY and CDR2 SVGEGT. CDR3 length equals 18 residues. V dropped 2 bases and J dropped 3; count of bases not matched to a gene: 11. CDR3 loop: CASSYPTWTSPYTGELFF. DNA for the CDR3: TGTGCCAGCAGTTACCCGACTTGGACTAGCCCTTACACCGGGGAGCTGTTTTTT.

V and J are TRBV5-8 and TRBJ2-1, with D perhaps TRBD2 (5 bases). The CDR3 contains 15 residues. Germline CDR1 and CDR2: SGHTS and YDEGEE. V dropped 7 bases and J dropped 4 bases, with 18 bases sitting between them. The CDR3 here is CASVIVFGGYNEQFF. The CDR3 nucleotides are TGTGCCAGCGTGATAGTTTTTGGAGGATACAATGAGCAGTTCTTC.

V gene TRBV7-9 combines with J gene TRBJ2-1; TRBD1 agrees at 11 bases. There are 19 residues in the CDR3. Germline CDR1 and CDR2: SEHNR and FQNEAQ (reference sequence). V shed 5 bases, J shed 2 bases, and the junction held 14 bases outside the gene matches. CDR3 residues: CASSPIGGQGALPYNEQFF. CDR3 bases: TGTGCCAGCAGCCCTATAGGAGGACAGGGGGCGCTCCCCTACAATGAGCAGTTCTTC.

This clone came up once. This chain connects TRBV30 to TRBJ1-5; TRBD1 matches 10 bases. Germline CDR1 reads GTSNPN; CDR2 reads SVGIG (reference sequence). The CDR3 runs 14 residues. J gave up 5 bases and V 2 bases, and 3 bases lay outside the gene matches. In DNA form, the CDR3 reads TGTGCCTGGAGTAAGGGACAGGGGTATCAGCCCCAGCATTTT. It codes for CAWSKGQGYQPQHF.

The chain is built from TRBV27 and TRBJ2-2; 9 bases are shared with TRBD1. Unmatched junction bases numbered 11, after V lost 6 bases and J lost 12 bases. Per the germline V gene, CDR1 is MNHEY and CDR2 is SMNVEV (reference sequence). This CDR3 contains 14 residues. In nucleotides, the CDR3 is TGTGCCAGCAGCTTTGGGGGACAGGGAGTCAAGCTGTTTTTT. It is translated as CASSFGGQGVKLFF.

This chain links TRBV27 with TRBJ2-5, with D perhaps TRBD2 (5 bases). The CDR3 totals 14 residues. Germline V gene sequence: CDR1 MNHEY, CDR2 SMNVEV (reference sequence). Trimming took off 4 bases at V and 2 bases at J, with 11 bases between the two ends. The CDR3 DNA reads TGTGCCAGCAGTTCGAGGGCCCGACAAGAGACCCAGTACTTC. Its protein product is CASSSRARQETQYF.

The chain has TRBV18 and TRBJ2-3; 10 bases agree with TRBD2. The germline gives CDR1 KGHSH, CDR2 LQKENI. There are 15 residues in the CDR3. V lost 5 bases and J lost 2; bases outside the gene matches: 4. Here the CDR3 reads CASSGGLADTDTQYF. The CDR3 coding sequence is TGTGCCAGCTCAGGCGGACTAGCGGACACAGATACGCAGTATTTT.

This chain joins TRBV7-3 and TRBJ2-2, with 10 bases fitting TRBD2. Germline CDR1 and CDR2: SGHTA and FQGTGA. Trimming took 2 bases from V and 4 from J; bases not matched to a gene: 10. The CDR3 has 18 amino acids. The CDR3 here is CASSLLPSGSLGTGELFF. As DNA, the CDR3 is TGTGCCAGCAGCTTACTGCCTAGCGGGAGCCTCGGCACCGGGGAGCTGTTTTTT.

The rearrangement uses TRBV24-1 and TRBJ2-1; 15 nucleotides align to TRBD2. The V gene end was trimmed by 4 bases and the J gene end by 5 bases; junction bases not matched to a gene: 11. The CDR3 covers 19 residues. CDR1 is KGHDR, CDR2 SFDVKD, per germline. The CDR3 is CATSDHTGLAGGWNNEQFF. The DNA for the CDR3 is TGTGCCACCAGTGACCATACGGGACTAGCGGGAGGTTGGAACAATGAGCAGTTCTTC.

CDR3 nucleotides: TGTGCCAGCAGTCCGTCCGGGACAGGGGGCTCCCCCTACAATGAGCAGTTCTTC. Protein sequence: CASSPSGTGGSPYNEQFF. V usage is TRBV27 and J usage is TRBJ2-1, with 12 bases that match TRBD1. This CDR3 has 18 residues. Trimming at V came to 5 bases and at J to 2 bases, leaving 10 bases not matched to a gene. Germline V gives CDR1 MNHEY, CDR2 SMNVEV (reference sequence).

CDR3: CAWSETGTGITEAFF. The CDR3 region has the DNA TGTGCCTGGAGCGAAACCGGGACAGGGATCACTGAAGCTTTCTTT. This chain links TRBV30 with TRBJ1-1, with 9 bases that match TRBD1. CDR1 and CDR2 from the germline V gene are GTSNPN and SVGIG (reference sequence). The CDR3 is 15 residues long. J lost 4 bases, V lost 3 bases, and 9 bases had no gene match.

J is TRBJ2-7 and V is TRBV6-5; 7 bases line up with TRBD1. The length of the CDR3 is 14 residues. The V segment lost 4 bases and the J segment 2 bases; nucleotides outside the gene matches: 5. The germline gives CDR1 MNHEY, CDR2 SVGAGI. CDR3 sequence: CASSSDRAAYEQYF. CDR3 nucleotides: TGTGCCAGCAGTTCAGACAGGGCGGCCTACGAGCAGTACTTC.